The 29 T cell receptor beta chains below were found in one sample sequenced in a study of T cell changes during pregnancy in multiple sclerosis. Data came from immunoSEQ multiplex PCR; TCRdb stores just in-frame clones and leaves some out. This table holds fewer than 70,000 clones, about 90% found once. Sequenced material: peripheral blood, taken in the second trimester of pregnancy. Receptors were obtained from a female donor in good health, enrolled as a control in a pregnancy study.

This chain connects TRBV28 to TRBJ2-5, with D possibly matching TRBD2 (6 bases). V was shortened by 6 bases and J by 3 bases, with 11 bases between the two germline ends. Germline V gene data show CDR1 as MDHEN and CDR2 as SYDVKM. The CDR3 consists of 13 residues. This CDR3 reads CASREGGKETQYF. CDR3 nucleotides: TGTGCCAGCAGGGAAGGCGGGAAAGAGACCCAGTACTTC.

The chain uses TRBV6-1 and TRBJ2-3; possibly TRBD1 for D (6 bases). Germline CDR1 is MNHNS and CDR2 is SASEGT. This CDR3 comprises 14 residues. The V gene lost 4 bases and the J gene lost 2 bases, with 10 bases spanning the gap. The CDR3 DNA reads TGTGCCAGCAGTGGACGGACAGACACAGATACGCAGTATTTT. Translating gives CASSGRTDTDTQYF.

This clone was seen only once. The CDR3 bases are TGTGCCAGCAGTTTTATCTGGGACACCGGGGAGCAGTACTTC. Amino acid sequence: CASSFIWDTGEQYF. V is TRBV27 and J is TRBJ2-7, with TRBD1 as a possible D gene (6 bases). The CDR3 consists of 14 residues. Germline loops: CDR1 MNHEY, CDR2 SMNVEV (reference sequence). V was clipped by 3 bases and J by 7 bases, with 16 bases between them.

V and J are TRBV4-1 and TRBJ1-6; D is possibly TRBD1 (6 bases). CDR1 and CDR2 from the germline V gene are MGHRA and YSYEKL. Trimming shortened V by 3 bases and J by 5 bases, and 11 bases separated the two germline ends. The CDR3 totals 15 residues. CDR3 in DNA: TGCGCCAGCAGCCACCCGGACAGAAATAATTCACCCCTCCACTTT. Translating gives CASSHPDRNNSPLHF.

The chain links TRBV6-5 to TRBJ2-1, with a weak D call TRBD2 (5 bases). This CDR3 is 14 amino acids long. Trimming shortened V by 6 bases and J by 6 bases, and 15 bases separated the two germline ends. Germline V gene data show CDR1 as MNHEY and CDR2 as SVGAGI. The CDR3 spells CASRPAREGNEQFF. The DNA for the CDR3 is TGTGCCAGCAGACCCGCCCGTGAGGGCAATGAGCAGTTCTTC.

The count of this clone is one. The DNA for the CDR3 is TGTGCCAGCAGTCTTGTACTAGCGGCGGGGAAGGGGGCCAACGTCCTGACTTTC. Protein product: CASSLVLAAGKGANVLTF. The rearrangement joins TRBV27 to TRBJ2-6; 8 positions agree with TRBD2. With V trimmed by 5 bases and J by 4 bases, 13 bases remained unmatched. Germline values: CDR1 MNHEY, CDR2 SMNVEV (reference sequence). This CDR3 has 18 residues.

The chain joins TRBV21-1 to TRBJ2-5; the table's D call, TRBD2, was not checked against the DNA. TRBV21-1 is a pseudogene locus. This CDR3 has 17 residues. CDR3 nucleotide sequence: TGTGCCAGCAGCAAAGCCCGGAGCGGGAGCTCCGAAGAGACCCAGTACTTC. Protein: CASSKARSGSSEETQYF.

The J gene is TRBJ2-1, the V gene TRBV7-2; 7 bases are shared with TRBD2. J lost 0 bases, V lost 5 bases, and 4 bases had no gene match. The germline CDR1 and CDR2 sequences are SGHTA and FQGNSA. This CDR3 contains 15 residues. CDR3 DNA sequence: TGTGCCAGCAGCCGCGGGGGAAGCTCCTACAATGAGCAGTTCTTC. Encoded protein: CASSRGGSSYNEQFF.

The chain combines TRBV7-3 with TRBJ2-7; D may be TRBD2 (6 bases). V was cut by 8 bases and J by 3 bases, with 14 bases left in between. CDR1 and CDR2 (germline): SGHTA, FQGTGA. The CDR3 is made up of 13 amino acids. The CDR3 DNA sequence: TGTGCCAGCTCCACCTCCGGGGGCTACGAGCAGTACTTC. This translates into CASSTSGGYEQYF.

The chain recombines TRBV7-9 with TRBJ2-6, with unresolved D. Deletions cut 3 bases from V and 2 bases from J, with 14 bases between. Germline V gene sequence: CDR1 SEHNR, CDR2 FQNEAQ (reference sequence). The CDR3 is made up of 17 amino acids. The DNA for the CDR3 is TGTGCCAGCAGCTTTTATTTTTCGGGTACTGGGGCCAACGTCCTGACTTTC. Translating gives CASSFYFSGTGANVLTF.

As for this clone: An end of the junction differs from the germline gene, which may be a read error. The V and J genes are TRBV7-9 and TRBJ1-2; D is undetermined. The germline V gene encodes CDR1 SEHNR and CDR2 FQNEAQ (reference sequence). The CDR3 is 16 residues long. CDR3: CASSLGRSTGNSGYTF. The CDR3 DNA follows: TGTGCCAGCAGCTTAGGGAGGTCGACGGGAAACTCTGGCTACACCTTC.

The CDR3 loop is CASSLGLSGNTIYF. The CDR3 DNA follows: TGTGCCAGCAGCTTGGGCCTCTCTGGAAACACCATATATTTT. The gene calls are TRBV12-1 and TRBJ1-3; TRBD1, the table's D call, lacks a check against the DNA. TRBV12-1 is listed as a pseudogene. This CDR3 comprises 14 residues.

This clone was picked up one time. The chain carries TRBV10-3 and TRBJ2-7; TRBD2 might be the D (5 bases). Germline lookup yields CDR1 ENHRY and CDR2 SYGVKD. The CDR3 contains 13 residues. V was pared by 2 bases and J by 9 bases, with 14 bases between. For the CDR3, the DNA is TGTGCCATCAGTGAGGTCCAGTTCGCGGGGCAGTACTTC. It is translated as CAISEVQFAGQYF.

CDR3 protein: CASSQGWTTGELFF. Here the CDR3 DNA reads TGTGCCAGCTCGCAGGGGTGGACCACCGGGGAGCTGTTTTTT. The V gene is TRBV6-1, the J gene TRBJ2-2, with D possibly matching TRBD1 (6 bases). CDR1 MNHNS and CDR2 SASEGT come from the germline V gene. The ends were cut back, 8 bases at V and 4 bases at J, with 14 bases in the middle. This CDR3 is built from 14 residues.

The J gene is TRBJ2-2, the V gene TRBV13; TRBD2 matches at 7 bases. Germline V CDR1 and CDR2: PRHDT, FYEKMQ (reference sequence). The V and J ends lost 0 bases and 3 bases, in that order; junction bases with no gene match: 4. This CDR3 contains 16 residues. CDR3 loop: CASSLGHRGDTGELFF. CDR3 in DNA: TGTGCCAGCAGCTTAGGCCACCGGGGGGACACCGGGGAGCTGTTTTTT.

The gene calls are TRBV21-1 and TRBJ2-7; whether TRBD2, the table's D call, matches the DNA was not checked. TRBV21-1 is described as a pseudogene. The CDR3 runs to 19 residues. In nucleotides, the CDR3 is TGTGCCAGCAGCGCCCACCCTAGCGGACCCGCTACGTGGGCCTACGAGCAGTACTTC. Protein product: CASSAHPSGPATWAYEQYF.

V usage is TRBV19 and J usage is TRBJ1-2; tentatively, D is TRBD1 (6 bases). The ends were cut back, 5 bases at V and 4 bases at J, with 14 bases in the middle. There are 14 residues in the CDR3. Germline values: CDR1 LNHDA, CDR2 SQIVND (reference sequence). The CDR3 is CASSLSTGFYGYTF. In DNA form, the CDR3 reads TGTGCCAGTAGTCTATCGACAGGCTTCTATGGCTACACCTTC.

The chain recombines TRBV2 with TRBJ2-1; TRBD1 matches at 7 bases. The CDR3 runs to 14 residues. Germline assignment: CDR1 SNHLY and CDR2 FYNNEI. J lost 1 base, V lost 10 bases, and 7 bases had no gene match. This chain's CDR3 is CAIRRQGSYNEQFF. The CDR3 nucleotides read TGTGCCATCAGGCGACAGGGTTCCTACAATGAGCAGTTCTTC.

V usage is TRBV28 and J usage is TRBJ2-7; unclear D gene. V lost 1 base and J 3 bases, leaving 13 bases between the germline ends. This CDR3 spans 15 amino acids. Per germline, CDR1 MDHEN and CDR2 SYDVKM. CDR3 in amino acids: CASSLSETAYYEQYF. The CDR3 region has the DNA TGTGCCAGCAGTTTATCGGAGACTGCCTACTACGAGCAGTACTTC.

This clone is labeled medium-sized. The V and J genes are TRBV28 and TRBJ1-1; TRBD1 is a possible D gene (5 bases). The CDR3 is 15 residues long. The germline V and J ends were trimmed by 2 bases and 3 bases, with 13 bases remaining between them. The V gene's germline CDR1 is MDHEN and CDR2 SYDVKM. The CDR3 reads CASSLLQGMDTEAFF. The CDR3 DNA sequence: TGTGCCAGCAGTTTACTTCAGGGAATGGACACTGAAGCTTTCTTT.

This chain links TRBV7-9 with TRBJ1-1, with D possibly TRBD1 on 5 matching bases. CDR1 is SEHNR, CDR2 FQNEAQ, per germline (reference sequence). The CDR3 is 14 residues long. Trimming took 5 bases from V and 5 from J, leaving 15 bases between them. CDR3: CASSPDGGGTEAFF. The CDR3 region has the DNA TGTGCCAGCAGCCCCGACGGGGGTGGGACTGAAGCTTTCTTT.

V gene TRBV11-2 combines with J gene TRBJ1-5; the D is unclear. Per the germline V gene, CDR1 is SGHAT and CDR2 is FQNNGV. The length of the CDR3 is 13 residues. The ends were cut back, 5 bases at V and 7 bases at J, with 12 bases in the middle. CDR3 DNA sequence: TGTGCCAGCAGCCCGTCCCCGGGGCAGCCCCAGCATTTT. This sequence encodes CASSPSPGQPQHF.

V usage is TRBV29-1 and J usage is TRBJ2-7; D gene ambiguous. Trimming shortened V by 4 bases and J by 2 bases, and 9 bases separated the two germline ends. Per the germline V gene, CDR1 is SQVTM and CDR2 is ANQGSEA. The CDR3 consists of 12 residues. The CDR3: CSVGHTAYEQYF. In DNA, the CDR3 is TGCAGCGTTGGGCACACCGCCTACGAGCAGTACTTC.

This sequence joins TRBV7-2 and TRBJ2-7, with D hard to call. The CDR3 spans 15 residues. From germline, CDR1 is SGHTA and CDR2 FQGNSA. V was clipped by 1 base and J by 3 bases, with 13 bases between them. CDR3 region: CASSLGPSPLYEQYF. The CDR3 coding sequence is TGTGCCAGCAGCTTAGGTCCCTCCCCCCTCTACGAGCAGTACTTC.

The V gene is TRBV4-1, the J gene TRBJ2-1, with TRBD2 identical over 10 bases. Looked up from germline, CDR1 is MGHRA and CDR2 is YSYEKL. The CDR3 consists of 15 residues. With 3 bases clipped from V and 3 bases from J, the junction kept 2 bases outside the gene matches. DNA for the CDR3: TGCGCCAGCAGCCAGCTAGCGGGAGACTACAATGAGCAGTTCTTC. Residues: CASSQLAGDYNEQFF.

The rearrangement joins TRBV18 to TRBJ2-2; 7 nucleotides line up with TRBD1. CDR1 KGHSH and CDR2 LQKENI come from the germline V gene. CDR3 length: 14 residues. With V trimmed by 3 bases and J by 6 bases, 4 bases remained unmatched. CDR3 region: CASSPTGWAGELFF. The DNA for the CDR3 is TGTGCCAGCTCACCGACAGGGTGGGCCGGGGAGCTGTTTTTT. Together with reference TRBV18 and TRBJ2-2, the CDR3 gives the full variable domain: NAGVMQNPRHLVRRRGQEARLRCSPMKGHSHVYWYRQLPEEGLKFMVYLQKENIIDESGMPKERFSAEFPKEGPSILRIQQVVRGDSAAYFCASSPTGWAGELFFGEGSRLTVL.

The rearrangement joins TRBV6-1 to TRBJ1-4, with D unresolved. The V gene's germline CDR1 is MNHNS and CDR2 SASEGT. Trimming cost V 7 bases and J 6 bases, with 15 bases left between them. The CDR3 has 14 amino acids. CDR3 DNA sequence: TGTGCCAGCAAACGCCTATCTGCGGATGAAAAACTGTTTTTT. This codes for CASKRLSADEKLFF.

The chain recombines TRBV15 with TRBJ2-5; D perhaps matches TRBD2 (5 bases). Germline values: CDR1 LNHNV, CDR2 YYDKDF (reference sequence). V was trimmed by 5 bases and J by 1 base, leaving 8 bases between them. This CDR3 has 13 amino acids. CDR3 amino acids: CATSWRSQETQYF. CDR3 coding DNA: TGTGCCACCAGCTGGAGGTCCCAAGAGACCCAGTACTTC.

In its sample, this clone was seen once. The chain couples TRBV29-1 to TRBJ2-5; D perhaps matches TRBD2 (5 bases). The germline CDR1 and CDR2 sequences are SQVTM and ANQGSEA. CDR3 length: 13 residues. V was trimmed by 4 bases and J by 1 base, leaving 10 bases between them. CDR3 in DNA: TGCAGCGTTGCGCCTAGCAGCCAAGAGACCCAGTACTTC. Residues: CSVAPSSQETQYF.